The rows below give T cell receptor beta chains drawn from one sample of a study of T cells in Graves' hyperthyroidism and ophthalmopathy. Each CDR3 protein gets one entry after TCRdb re-called the multiplex PCR reads with MiXCR. The profile covers about 350,000 distinct CDR3 sequences, with about 17% appearing a single time and around a third taken by the ten largest. Material: blood. Every receptor here comes from a woman aged 25 to 39 with Graves' hyperthyroidism that later progressed to Graves' ophthalmopathy. Each CDR3 is given with its conserved first and last residue. The order of the fields is V gene, CDR3 protein.

TRBV3-1 CASSWNPGPTQPQHF
TRBV13 CASSTWAGELFF
TRBV24-1 CATSDRTRQETQYF
TRBV10-3 CAVGGGPIYEQYF
TRBV27 CASSFGTSGRNEQFF
TRBV3-1 CASSLSFVPTYEQYF
TRBV7-9 CASSLPSGSSNEQFF
TRBV14 CASSLLGQGVRAFF
TRBV2 CASSCTSQGGGSPLHF
TRBV10-3 CAISESSVAGEGGELFF
TRBV25-1 CASSVEVAGGNGVGETQYF
TRBV29-1 CSVEHREDGWETQYF
TRBV12-3/TRBV12-4 CASSLFGLAGANEQFF
TRBV9 CASRNYGYTF
TRBV19 CASQREGDYEQYF
TRBV6-1 CASKPLNSNQPQHF
TRBV27 CASSAKWTSGRGTEQFF
TRBV11-2 CASSHPGPTGADTQYF
TRBV6-1 CASSVPGGENYNEQFF
TRBV7-9 CASSSTKVGGIGSYNSPLHF
TRBV14 CASSPRLYVAKKVEISGANVLTF
TRBV20-1 CSATLGRGLTDTQYF
TRBV7-8 CASSLAGTRRGWGTEAFF
TRBV28 CASSSPRGNGNQPQHF
TRBV28 CASSFLVGSVYEQYF
TRBV29-1 CSVGEGMEQYF
TRBV27 CASSLGPGLAGVWDTDTQYF
TRBV28 CASTPVGVGTGWVPANTGELFF
TRBV19 CASRRTGAQYSNQPQHF
TRBV9 CASSSSGDTYEQYF
TRBV19 CASSIVPGGNTEAFF
TRBV30 CAWRELAGAPEQYF
TRBV12-3/TRBV12-4 CASSLVVGPATGELFF
TRBV6-1 CASRDPVGSYTEAFF
TRBV12-3/TRBV12-4 CASSPTGPSQPQHF
TRBV10-3 CAISESLLLSASGANVLTF
TRBV5-1 CASSYSAGVGNEQFF